The 30 T cell receptor beta chains below come from one sample, sequenced in a study of cytotoxic CD8 clonotypes in ibrutinib-treated CLL. Sequencing was performed with immunoSEQ multiplex PCR; in TCRdb, only in-frame clones are kept and a portion is missing. The sample carries more than 110,000 clones, 80% to 95% recorded once. The sample here was PBMCs, taken after 12 months of ibrutinib treatment. All receptors come from a human donor with chronic lymphocytic leukemia.

The chain joins TRBV27 to TRBJ2-5; D remains ambiguous. The CDR3 runs 16 residues. Trimming took 2 bases from V and 2 from J, leaving 15 bases between them. Looked up from germline, CDR1 is MNHEY and CDR2 is SMNVEV (reference sequence). The CDR3 coding sequence is TGTGCCAGCAGTTTAGAGCGACATCCGGGTCAAGAGACCCAGTACTTC. Translated, it gives CASSLERHPGQETQYF.

V usage is TRBV7-6 and J usage is TRBJ2-5; D not certain. The germline CDR1 and CDR2 sequences are SGHVS and FNYEAQ. V lost 1 base, J lost 3 bases, and 12 bases lay in between. The CDR3 length is 15 residues. The DNA of the CDR3 is TGTGCCAGCAGCTTAGGCCCAAGACTGGAAGAGACCCAGTACTTC. Residues: CASSLGPRLEETQYF.

The rearrangement links TRBV4-3 to TRBJ2-5; 9 bases line up with TRBD1. The J segment lost 4 bases and the V segment lost 3 bases, leaving 6 bases of the junction unmatched. The germline V gene encodes CDR1 LGHNA and CDR2 YSLEER. This CDR3 is built from 15 residues. CDR3 amino acids: CASSQDRGFSETQYF. For the CDR3, the DNA is TGCGCCAGCAGCCAGGACAGGGGATTTTCAGAGACCCAGTACTTC.

This rearrangement joins TRBV11-2 to TRBJ1-2; no definite D call. Germline V gene lookup returns CDR1 SGHAT and CDR2 FQNNGV. V lost 5 bases and J 3 bases, leaving 13 bases between the germline ends. The CDR3 sequence is 14 residues long. This CDR3 is CASSRRANDYGYTF. CDR3 sequence (DNA): TGTGCCAGCAGCCGACGGGCAAACGACTATGGCTACACCTTC.

The V gene is TRBV19, the J gene TRBJ2-5; D is ambiguous. Germline assignment: CDR1 LNHDA and CDR2 SQIVND (reference sequence). This CDR3 is built from 14 residues. The V end was cut by 1 base, the J end by 0 bases, with 6 bases between. The CDR3 region has the DNA TGTGCCAGTAGTATAGCGGAGTACCAAGAGACCCAGTACTTC. This gives the protein CASSIAEYQETQYF.

CDR3 residues: CASTHGEGRTHEKLFF. The CDR3 DNA sequence: TGCGCCAGCACCCACGGTGAAGGCAGGACTCATGAAAAACTGTTTTTT. This chain joins TRBV5-1 and TRBJ1-4; no definite D call. In germline, CDR1 is SGHRS, CDR2 YFSETQ. This CDR3 comprises 16 residues. V was cut by 6 bases and J by 6 bases, with 21 bases left in between. Looking up the rest from reference TRBV5-1 and TRBJ1-4 gives the full variable domain: KAGVTQTPRYLIKTRGQQVTLSCSPISGHRSVSWYQQTPGQGLQFLFEYFSETQRNKGNFPGRFSGRQFSNSRSEMNVSTLELGDSALYLCASTHGEGRTHEKLFFGSGTQLSVL.

V usage is TRBV6-4 and J usage is TRBJ2-7; D is ambiguous. The ends were cut back, 4 bases at V and 2 bases at J, with 9 bases in the middle. The CDR3 spans 13 residues. Germline V CDR1 and CDR2: MRHNA, SNTAGT. The chain's CDR3 is CASSVGPTYEQYF. The CDR3 DNA reads as TGTGCCAGCAGTGTCGGGCCGACCTACGAGCAGTACTTC.

In the case of this clone: Other DNA variants within this sample encode the same CDR3. The chain employs TRBV28 and TRBJ2-7; D possibly corresponds to TRBD2 (5 bases). The V and J ends lost 3 bases and 5 bases respectively, with 5 bases between them. Germline V gives CDR1 MDHEN, CDR2 SYDVKM. The CDR3 covers 11 residues. Written as DNA, the CDR3 is TGTGCCAGCAGTTTGCGGGACGAGCAGTACTTC. Translation gives CASSLRDEQYF. Together with reference TRBV28 and TRBJ2-7, the CDR3 gives the full variable domain: DVKVTQSSRYLVKRTGEKVFLECVQDMDHENMFWYRQDPGLGLRLIYFSYDVKMKEKGDIPEGYSVSREKKERFSLILESASTNQTSMYLCASSLRDEQYFGPGTRLTVT.

The genes are TRBV7-9 and TRBJ2-1; the D gene is possibly TRBD1 (6 bases). Trimming removed 6 bases from V and 6 bases from J, with 18 bases in between. The CDR3 covers 15 residues. The germline V gene encodes CDR1 SEHNR and CDR2 FQNEAQ (reference sequence). CDR3 nucleotide sequence: TGTGCCAGCAGGGAAGCAGGGGCCGATATCAATGAGCAGTTCTTC. Translating it yields CASREAGADINEQFF. The entire variable domain, with the rest obtained from reference TRBV7-9 and TRBJ2-1, is as follows: DTGVSQNPRHKITKRGQNVTFRCDPISEHNRLYWYRQTLGQGPEFLTYFQNEAQLEKSRLLSDRFSAERPKGSFSTLEIQRTEQGDSAMYLCASREAGADINEQFFGPGTRLTVL.

This rearrangement joins TRBV7-3 to TRBJ2-1; D is unclear. Trimming removed 4 bases from V and 1 base from J, with 5 bases in between. The CDR3 length is 13 residues. The germline CDR1 and CDR2 sequences are SGHTA and FQGTGA. The CDR3 DNA follows: TGTGCCAGCAGCTATCTTTCCTACAATGAGCAGTTCTTC. It is translated as CASSYLSYNEQFF.

The V call is TRBV6-4, the J call TRBJ1-1; TRBD1 is a possible D gene (6 bases). There are 15 residues in the CDR3. Trimming removed 6 bases at V and 1 base at J, with 15 bases between. The germline V gene has CDR1 MRHNA and CDR2 SNTAGT. CDR3 DNA: TGTGCCAGCAGCCACAGACAGGACCGGAACACTGAAGCTTTCTTT. Translation gives CASSHRQDRNTEAFF.

The V call is TRBV6-5, the J call TRBJ1-2; D is perhaps TRBD1 (5 bases). The germline gives CDR1 MNHEY, CDR2 SVGAGI. V lost 0 bases and J 6 bases, leaving 11 bases between the germline ends. This CDR3 region has 14 residues. The CDR3 DNA is TGTGCCAGCAGTTACTCCGGCGGAGGGGATGGCTACACCTTC. Its translation: CASSYSGGGDGYTF.

The rearrangement joins TRBV19 to TRBJ2-1; D not certain. This CDR3 region has 15 residues. Trimming took off 5 bases at V and 2 bases at J, with 13 bases between the two ends. Germline CDR1 and CDR2: LNHDA and SQIVND (reference sequence). The chain's CDR3 is CASSSSEYTYNEQFF. DNA of the CDR3: TGTGCCAGTAGTTCCTCGGAGTACACCTACAATGAGCAGTTCTTC.

The V gene is TRBV11-2, the J gene TRBJ1-2; D is uncertain. V lost 1 base, J lost 7 bases, and 16 bases lay in between. Germline CDR1 and CDR2: SGHAT and FQNNGV. The CDR3 contains 15 residues. CDR3 sequence reads: CASSLAVGKWGGYTF. As DNA, the CDR3 is TGTGCCAGCAGCTTAGCGGTGGGCAAATGGGGTGGCTACACCTTC. Supplemented by reference TRBV11-2 and TRBJ1-2, the full variable domain reads EAGVAQSPRYKIIEKRQSVAFWCNPISGHATLYWYQQILGQGPKLLIQFQNNGVVDDSQLPKDRFSAERLKGVDSTLKIQPAKLEDSAVYLCASSLAVGKWGGYTFGSGTRLTVV.

The rearrangement joins TRBV11-3 to TRBJ2-3; 7 bases align to TRBD2. The CDR3 sequence is 16 residues long. Germline V CDR1 and CDR2: SGHNT, YENEEA. J gave up 1 base and V 4 bases, and 8 bases lay outside the gene matches. The CDR3 reads CASSSGLAEGTDTQYF. The CDR3 region has the DNA TGTGCCAGCAGCTCAGGGCTAGCGGAGGGCACAGATACGCAGTATTTT.

V usage is TRBV28 and J usage is TRBJ1-2, with 10 bases aligning to TRBD1. CDR3 length equals 15 residues. V shed 6 bases and J 0 bases; nucleotides not matched to a gene: 4. Germline values: CDR1 MDHEN, CDR2 SYDVKM. CDR3 amino acids: CASRGQGDTNYGYTF. As DNA, the CDR3 is TGTGCCAGCAGAGGACAGGGGGATACTAACTATGGCTACACCTTC.

The rearrangement uses TRBV6-4 and TRBJ1-2; D is unclear. Trimming took off 2 bases at V and 0 bases at J, with 10 bases between the two ends. This CDR3 has 15 amino acids. Germline CDR1 MRHNA, CDR2 SNTAGT. The CDR3 bases are TGTGCCAGCAGTGACAGGGAGAGCCCTAACTATGGCTACACCTTC. This sequence encodes CASSDRESPNYGYTF.

This clone was seen just once. J is TRBJ2-5 and V is TRBV9, with 8 bases that match TRBD1. V was clipped by 3 bases and J by 1 base; unmatched bases: 8. The germline V gene has CDR1 SGDLS and CDR2 YYNGEE. The CDR3 totals 16 residues. CDR3: CASSARQGSLQETQYF. CDR3 bases: TGTGCCAGCAGCGCCCGACAGGGGAGCCTCCAAGAGACCCAGTACTTC.

This clone was counted between two and nine times. The J gene is TRBJ2-7, the V gene TRBV28; tentatively, D is TRBD2 (6 bases). Deletions cut 5 bases from V and 4 bases from J, with 15 bases between. The V gene's germline CDR1 is MDHEN and CDR2 SYDVKM. This CDR3 is 14 amino acids long. This CDR3 reads CASSETSSGYEQYF. In DNA, the CDR3 is TGTGCCAGCAGTGAGACTAGTTCGGGTTACGAGCAGTACTTC.

The chain couples TRBV27 to TRBJ1-1; D remains ambiguous. V shed 1 base and J shed 5 bases, with 8 bases lying between them. CDR3 length: 13 residues. Germline CDR1 and CDR2: MNHEY and SMNVEV (reference sequence). The CDR3 is CASSLWQATEAFF. The CDR3 coding sequence is TGTGCCAGCAGTTTATGGCAGGCGACTGAAGCTTTCTTT.

This sequence joins TRBV21-1 and TRBJ1-5; the tabulated D call, TRBD1, remains unverified against the DNA. TRBV21-1 is tagged as a pseudogene. There are 17 residues in the CDR3. The CDR3 reads CASSRPLGQGSNQPQHF. The CDR3 nucleotides are TGTGCCAGCAGCCGGCCCCTCGGACAGGGTAGCAATCAGCCCCAGCATTTT.

V and J are TRBV5-1 and TRBJ2-1; D remains ambiguous. Germline V gene sequence: CDR1 SGHRS, CDR2 YFSETQ. Trimming left V 4 bases short and J 9 bases short, with 17 bases between. CDR3 size: 14 residues. The CDR3: CASSLELRAVEQFF. CDR3 sequence (DNA): TGCGCCAGCAGCCTTGAACTGCGAGCAGTTGAGCAGTTCTTC.

The chain combines TRBV2 with TRBJ2-1; 7 positions agree with TRBD2. Germline CDR1 reads SNHLY; CDR2 reads FYNNEI. This CDR3 contains 14 residues. J was trimmed by 9 bases and V by 6 bases; bases with no gene match: 11. The CDR3 bases are TGTGCCAGCAGCGGCGGGAGAACAGGTAGTGAGCAGTTCTTC. Translated, it gives CASSGGRTGSEQFF.

The rearrangement joins TRBV11-1 to TRBJ2-5, with TRBD2 as a possible D gene (6 bases). V was trimmed by 3 bases and J by 1 base, leaving 9 bases between them. This CDR3 is built from 14 residues. Germline V gene data show CDR1 as SGHAT and CDR2 as FQDESV (reference sequence). CDR3 in amino acids: CASSFGTLQETQYF. DNA of the CDR3: TGTGCCAGCAGCTTTGGGACTCTCCAAGAGACCCAGTACTTC.

This clone was seen a handful of times. The chain employs TRBV9 and TRBJ2-2, with D perhaps matching TRBD2 (5 bases). From germline, CDR1 is SGDLS and CDR2 YYNGEE. Trimming stripped 0 bases from V and 9 bases from J, with 15 bases between. This CDR3 has 15 amino acids. CDR3 protein: CASSVALGGTRELFF. The CDR3, as DNA: TGTGCCAGCAGCGTAGCTCTCGGAGGTACTCGGGAGCTGTTTTTT.

The V and J genes are TRBV19 and TRBJ1-2, with no clear D. The V and J ends lost 4 bases and 5 bases respectively, with 14 bases between them. The germline gives CDR1 LNHDA, CDR2 SQIVND (reference sequence). CDR3 length: 14 amino acids. CDR3 DNA sequence: TGTGCCAGTAGTACTCCAGAATTCTCTTATGGCTACACCTTC. Residues: CASSTPEFSYGYTF. Together with reference TRBV19 and TRBJ1-2, the CDR3 gives the full variable domain: DGGITQSPKYLFRKEGQNVTLSCEQNLNHDAMYWYRQDPGQGLRLIYYSQIVNDFQKGDIAEGYSVSREKKESFPLTVTSAQKNPTAFYLCASSTPEFSYGYTFGSGTRLTVV.

This clone was seen only once. The chain uses TRBV7-8 and TRBJ2-5; the D gene is possibly TRBD2 (5 bases). The V gene lost 5 bases and the J gene lost 5 bases, with 9 bases spanning the gap. Germline lookup yields CDR1 SGHVS and CDR2 FQNEAQ. The CDR3 sequence is 12 residues long. CDR3 nucleotides: TGTGCCAGCAGCGAGGGTGTTGAGACCCAGTACTTC. Its translation: CASSEGVETQYF.

CDR3 sequence: CASSVGWLAGGNEQFF. The CDR3 DNA follows: TGTGCCAGCAGCGTAGGGTGGCTAGCGGGAGGAAATGAGCAGTTCTTC. The chain carries TRBV9 and TRBJ2-1; TRBD2 aligns across 11 bases. CDR3 length: 16 residues. Germline trimming cut 0 bases from V and 7 bases from J; bases unmatched to any gene: 6. Germline V CDR1 and CDR2: SGDLS, YYNGEE.

This clone has only one observation. The rearrangement uses TRBV11-1 and TRBJ1-1; D remains ambiguous. Trimming took 5 bases from V and 0 from J, leaving 10 bases between them. The CDR3 length is 14 residues. Germline V CDR1 and CDR2: SGHAT, FQDESV (reference sequence). The CDR3 region is CASSPDLVNTEAFF. CDR3 coding DNA: TGTGCCAGCAGCCCAGATCTTGTGAACACTGAAGCTTTCTTT.

This sequence joins TRBV28 and TRBJ2-1, with D maybe TRBD2 (6 bases). V was shortened by 4 bases and J by 0 bases, with 16 bases between the two germline ends. The CDR3 contains 17 residues. Germline loops: CDR1 MDHEN, CDR2 SYDVKM. CDR3 DNA sequence: TGTGCCAGCAGTTCCGAAATAGCGGAAAGCTCCTACAATGAGCAGTTCTTC. Protein: CASSSEIAESSYNEQFF.